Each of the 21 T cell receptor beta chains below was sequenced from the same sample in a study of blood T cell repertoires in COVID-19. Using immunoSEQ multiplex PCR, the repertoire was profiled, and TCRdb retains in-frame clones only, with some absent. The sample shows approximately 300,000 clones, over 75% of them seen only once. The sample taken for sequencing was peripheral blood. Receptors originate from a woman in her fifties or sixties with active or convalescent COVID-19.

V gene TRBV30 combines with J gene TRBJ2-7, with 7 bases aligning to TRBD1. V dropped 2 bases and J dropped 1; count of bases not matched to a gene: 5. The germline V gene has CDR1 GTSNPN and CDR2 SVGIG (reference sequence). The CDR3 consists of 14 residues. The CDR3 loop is CAWSSGTASYEQYF. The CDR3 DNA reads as TGTGCCTGGAGTTCCGGGACAGCGTCCTACGAGCAGTACTTC. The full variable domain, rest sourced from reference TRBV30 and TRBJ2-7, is SQTIHQWPATLVQPVGSPLSLECTVEGTSNPNLYWYRQAAGRGLQLLFYSVGIGQISSEVPQNLSASRPQDRQFILSSKKLLLSDSGFYLCAWSSGTASYEQYFGPGTRLTVT.

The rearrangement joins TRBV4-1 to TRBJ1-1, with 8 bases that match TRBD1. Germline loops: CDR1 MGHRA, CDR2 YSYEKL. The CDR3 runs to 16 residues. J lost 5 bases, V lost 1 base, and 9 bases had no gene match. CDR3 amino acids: CASSQGRTGRGTEAFF. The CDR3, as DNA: TGCGCCAGCAGCCAAGGTAGGACAGGGCGGGGGACTGAAGCTTTCTTT.

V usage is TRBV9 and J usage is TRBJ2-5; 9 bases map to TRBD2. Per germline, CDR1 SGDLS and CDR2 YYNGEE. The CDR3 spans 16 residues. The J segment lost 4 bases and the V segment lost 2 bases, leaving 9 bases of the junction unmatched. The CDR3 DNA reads TGTGCCAGCAGCGTTGAGGGCGGGGGGGCCGGAGAGACCCAGTACTTC. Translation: CASSVEGGGAGETQYF. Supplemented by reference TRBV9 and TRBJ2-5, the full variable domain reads DSGVTQTPKHLITATGQRVTLRCSPRSGDLSVYWYQQSLDQGLQFLIQYYNGEERAKGNILERFSAQQFPDLHSELNLSSLELGDSALYFCASSVEGGGAGETQYFGPGTRLLVL.

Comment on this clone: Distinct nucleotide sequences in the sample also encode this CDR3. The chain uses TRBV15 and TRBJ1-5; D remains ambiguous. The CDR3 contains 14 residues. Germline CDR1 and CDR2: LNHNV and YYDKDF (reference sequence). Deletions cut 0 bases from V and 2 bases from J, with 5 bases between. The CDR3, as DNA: TGTGCCACCAGCAGAGATCGCGGCAATCAGCCCCAGCATTTT. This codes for CATSRDRGNQPQHF.

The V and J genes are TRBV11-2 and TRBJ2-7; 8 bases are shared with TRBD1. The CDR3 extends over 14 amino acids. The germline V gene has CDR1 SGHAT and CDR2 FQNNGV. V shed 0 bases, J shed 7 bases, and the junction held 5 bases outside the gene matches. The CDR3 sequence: CASSLEAGGMEQYF. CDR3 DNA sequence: TGTGCCAGCAGCTTAGAGGCAGGGGGCATGGAGCAGTACTTC.

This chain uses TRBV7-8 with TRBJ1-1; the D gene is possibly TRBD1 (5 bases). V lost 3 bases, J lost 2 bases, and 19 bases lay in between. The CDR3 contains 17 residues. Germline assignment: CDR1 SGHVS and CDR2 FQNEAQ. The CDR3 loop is CASSFLGGVGRNTEAFF. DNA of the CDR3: TGTGCCAGCAGCTTCCTCGGAGGGGTAGGTCGTAACACTGAAGCTTTCTTT.

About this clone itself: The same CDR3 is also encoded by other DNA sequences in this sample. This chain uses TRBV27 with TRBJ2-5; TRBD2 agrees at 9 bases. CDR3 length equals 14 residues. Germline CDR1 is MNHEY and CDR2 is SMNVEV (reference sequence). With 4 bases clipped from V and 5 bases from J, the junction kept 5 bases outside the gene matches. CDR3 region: CASSSLAGVETQYF. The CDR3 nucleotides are TGTGCCAGCAGTTCGTTAGCGGGAGTTGAGACCCAGTACTTC.

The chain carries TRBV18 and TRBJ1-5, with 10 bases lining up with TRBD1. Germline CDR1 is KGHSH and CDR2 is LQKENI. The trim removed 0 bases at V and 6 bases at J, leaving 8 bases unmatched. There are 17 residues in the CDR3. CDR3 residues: CASSPPSSGTGVQPQHF. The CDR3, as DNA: TGTGCCAGCTCACCACCGAGCTCCGGGACAGGGGTTCAGCCCCAGCATTTT. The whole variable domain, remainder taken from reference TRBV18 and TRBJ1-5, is NAGVMQNPRHLVRRRGQEARLRCSPMKGHSHVYWYRQLPEEGLKFMVYLQKENIIDESGMPKERFSAEFPKEGPSILRIQQVVRGDSAAYFCASSPPSSGTGVQPQHFGDGTRLSIL.

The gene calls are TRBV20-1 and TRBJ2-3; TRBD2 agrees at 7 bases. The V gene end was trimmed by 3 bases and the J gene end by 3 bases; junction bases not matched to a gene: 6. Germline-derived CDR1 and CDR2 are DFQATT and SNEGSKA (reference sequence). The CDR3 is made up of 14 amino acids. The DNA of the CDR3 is TGCAGTGCTAGTGGGGGGGACTTGACAGATACGCAGTATTTT. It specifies CSASGGDLTDTQYF.

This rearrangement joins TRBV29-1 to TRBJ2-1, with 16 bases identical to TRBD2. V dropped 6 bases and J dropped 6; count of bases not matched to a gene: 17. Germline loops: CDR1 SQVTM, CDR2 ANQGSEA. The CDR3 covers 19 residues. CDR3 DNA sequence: TGCAGCGTCACCCTAGTGAGGGGACTAGCGGGAGGGCCGGGCAATGAGCAGTTCTTC. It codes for CSVTLVRGLAGGPGNEQFF.

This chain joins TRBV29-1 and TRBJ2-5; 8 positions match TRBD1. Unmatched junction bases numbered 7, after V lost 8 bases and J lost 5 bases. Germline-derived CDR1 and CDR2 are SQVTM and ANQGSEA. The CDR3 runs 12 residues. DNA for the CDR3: TGCAGCATCCGACAGGGGCCTGAGACCCAGTACTTC. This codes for CSIRQGPETQYF.

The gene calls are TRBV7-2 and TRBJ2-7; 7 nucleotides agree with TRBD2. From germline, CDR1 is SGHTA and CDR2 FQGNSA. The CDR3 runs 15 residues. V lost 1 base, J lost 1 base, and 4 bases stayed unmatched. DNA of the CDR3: TGTGCCAGCAGCTTAGGTACGGGAGGATCCTACGAGCAGTACTTC. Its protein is CASSLGTGGSYEQYF.

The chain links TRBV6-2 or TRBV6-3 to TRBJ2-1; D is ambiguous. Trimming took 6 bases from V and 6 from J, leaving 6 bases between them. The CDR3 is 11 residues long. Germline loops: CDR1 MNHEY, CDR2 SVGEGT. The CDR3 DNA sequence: TGTGCCAGCAGCATCATCAATGAGCAGTTCTTC. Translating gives CASSIINEQFF.

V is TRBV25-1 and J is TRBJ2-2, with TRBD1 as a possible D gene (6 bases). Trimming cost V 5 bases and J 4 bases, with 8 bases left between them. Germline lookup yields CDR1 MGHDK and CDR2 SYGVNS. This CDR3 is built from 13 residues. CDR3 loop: CASSPGVTGELFF. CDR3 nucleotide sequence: TGTGCCAGCAGTCCAGGGGTCACCGGGGAGCTGTTTTTT.

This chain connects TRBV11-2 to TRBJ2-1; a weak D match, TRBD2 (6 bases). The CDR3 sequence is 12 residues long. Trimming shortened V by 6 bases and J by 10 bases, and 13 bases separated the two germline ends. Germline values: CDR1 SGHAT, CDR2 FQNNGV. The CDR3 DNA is TGTGCCAGCAGTTCGGAGGGGAACGAGCAGTTCTTC. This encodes CASSSEGNEQFF.

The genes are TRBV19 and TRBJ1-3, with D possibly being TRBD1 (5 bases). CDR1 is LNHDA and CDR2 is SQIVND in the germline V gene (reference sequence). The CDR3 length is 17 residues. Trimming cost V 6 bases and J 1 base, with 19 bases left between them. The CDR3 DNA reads TGTGCCAGTAGCCCGTGGTCCGCAGGGAGGTCTGGAAACACCATATATTTT. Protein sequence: CASSPWSAGRSGNTIYF.

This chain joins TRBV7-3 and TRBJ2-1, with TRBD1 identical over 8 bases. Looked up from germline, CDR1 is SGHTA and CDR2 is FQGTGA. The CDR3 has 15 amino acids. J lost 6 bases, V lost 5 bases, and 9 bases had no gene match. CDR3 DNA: TGTGCCAGCAGCACAACCGGGACAGGATTCAATGAGCAGTTCTTC. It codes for CASSTTGTGFNEQFF.

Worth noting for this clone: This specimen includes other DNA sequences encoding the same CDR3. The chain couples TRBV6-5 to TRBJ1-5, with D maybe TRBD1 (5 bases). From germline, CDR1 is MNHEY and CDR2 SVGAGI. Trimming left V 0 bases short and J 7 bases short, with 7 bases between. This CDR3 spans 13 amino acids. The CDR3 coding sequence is TGTGCCAGCAGTTACTCACGGGGGCAGCCCCAGCATTTT. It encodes CASSYSRGQPQHF.

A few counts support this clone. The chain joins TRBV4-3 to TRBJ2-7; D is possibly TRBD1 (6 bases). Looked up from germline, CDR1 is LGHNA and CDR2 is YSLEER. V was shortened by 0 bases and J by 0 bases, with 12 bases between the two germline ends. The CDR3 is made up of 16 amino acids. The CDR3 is CASSQDAGDNSYEQYF. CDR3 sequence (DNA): TGCGCCAGCAGCCAAGATGCCGGGGACAACTCCTACGAGCAGTACTTC.

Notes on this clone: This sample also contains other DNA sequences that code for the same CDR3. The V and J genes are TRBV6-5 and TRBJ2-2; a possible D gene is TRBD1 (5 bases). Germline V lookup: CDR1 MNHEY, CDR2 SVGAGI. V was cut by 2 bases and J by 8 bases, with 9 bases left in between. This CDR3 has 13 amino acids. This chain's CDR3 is CASSYGGAGELFF. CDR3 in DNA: TGTGCCAGCAGTTACGGTGGGGCGGGGGAGCTGTTTTTT.

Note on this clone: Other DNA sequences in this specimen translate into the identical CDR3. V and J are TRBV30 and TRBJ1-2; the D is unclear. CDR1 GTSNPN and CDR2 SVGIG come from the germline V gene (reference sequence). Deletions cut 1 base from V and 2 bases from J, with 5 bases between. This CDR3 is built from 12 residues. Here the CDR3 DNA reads TGTGCCTGGAGTGGCGGGAACTATGGCTACACCTTC. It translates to CAWSGGNYGYTF.